The 6 T cell receptor beta chains below come from one sample, sequenced in a study of blood T cells in healthy people across ages. The second PCR ran roughly 6 to 11 cycles with a sample-barcoded 5' primer and J-beta primers. TCRdb redid the calling of the 5' RACE reads with MiXCR, one entry per CDR3 protein. Altogether approximately 600,000 distinct CDR3 sequences are present, roughly 50% being singletons, with the ten largest covering roughly 34%. Material for sequencing was blood. These receptors all stem from a man in his fifties or sixties in good health.

V usage is TRBV4-1 and J usage is TRBJ2-5; no reliable D call. CDR3 length equals 12 residues. Germline CDR1 is MGHRA and CDR2 is YSYEKL. Trimming shortened V by 2 bases and J by 4 bases, and 5 bases separated the two germline ends. The CDR3 loop is CASSQQTETQYF. DNA of the CDR3: TGCGCCAGCAGCCAACAGACAGAGACCCAGTACTTC.

This clonotype was counted only a few times. The chain carries TRBV28 and TRBJ2-1; TRBD1 aligns across 8 bases. Germline V gene data show CDR1 as MDHEN and CDR2 as SYDVKM. This CDR3 comprises 14 residues. The trim removed 6 bases at V and 7 bases at J, leaving 8 bases unmatched. The CDR3 loop reads CASRGQGKINEQFF. CDR3 DNA: TGTGCCAGCAGAGGACAGGGAAAAATAAATGAGCAGTTCTTC.

This rearrangement joins TRBV9 to TRBJ2-1; D uncertain. The germline V gene has CDR1 SGDLS and CDR2 YYNGEE. Trimming pared 3 bases from V and 3 bases from J, leaving 28 bases between. CDR3 length equals 20 residues. The CDR3 protein is CASSAQIPGPLGLRYNEQFF. For the CDR3, the DNA is TGTGCCAGCAGCGCACAAATCCCGGGTCCTCTCGGTCTCCGCTACAATGAGCAGTTCTTC.

Only a few counts were recorded for this clonotype. J is TRBJ2-1 and V is TRBV4-2; 13 bases agree with TRBD2. The CDR3 contains 17 residues. With 3 bases clipped from V and 13 bases from J, the junction kept 15 bases outside the gene matches. The V gene's germline CDR1 is LGHNA and CDR2 YNFKEQ. CDR3 DNA: TGTGCCAGCAGCCAGATCACTAGCGGGGGGGCGGTAGAGACTCAGTTCTTC. Translating it yields CASSQITSGGAVETQFF.

As regards this clonotype: Compared with germline, one end of the junction differs, possibly owing to a read error. J is TRBJ2-4 and V is TRBV6-5; tentative D call: TRBD1 (5 bases). The end of the DNA is better explained by TRBJ2-7, so the J call may be wrong. From germline, CDR1 is MNHEY and CDR2 SVGAGI. The CDR3 spans 13 residues. CDR3 in amino acids: CTSSYLGVYEQYF. The CDR3 bases are TGTACCAGCAGTTACTTAGGGGTGTACGAGCAGTACTTC.

V usage is TRBV20-1 and J usage is TRBJ1-6; 9 bases are shared with TRBD1. Germline lookup yields CDR1 DFQATT and CDR2 SNEGSKA (reference sequence). The CDR3 loop spans 16 amino acids. Trimming at V came to 5 bases and at J to 5 bases, leaving 10 bases not matched to a gene. CDR3 loop: CSALGTGRLDNSPLHF. The CDR3 DNA reads as TGCAGTGCTTTGGGGACAGGGAGGTTGGATAATTCACCCCTCCACTTT.